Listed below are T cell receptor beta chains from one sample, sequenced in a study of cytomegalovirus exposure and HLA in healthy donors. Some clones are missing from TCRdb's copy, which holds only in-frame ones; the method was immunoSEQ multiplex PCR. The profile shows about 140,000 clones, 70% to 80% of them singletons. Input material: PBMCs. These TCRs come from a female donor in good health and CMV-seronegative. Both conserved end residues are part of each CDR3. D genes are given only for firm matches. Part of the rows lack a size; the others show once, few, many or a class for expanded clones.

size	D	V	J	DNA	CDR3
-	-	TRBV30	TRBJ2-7	TGTGCCTGGAGTGTGGGGACAATCTACGAGCAGTACTTC	CAWSVGTIYEQYF
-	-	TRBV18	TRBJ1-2	TGTGCCAGCTCACCATCGGACAGATCAGGCTACACCTTC	CASSPSDRSGYTF
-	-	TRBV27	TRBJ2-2	TGTGCCAGCAGTTTACAGGGATCGATCGGGGAGCTGTTTTTT	CASSLQGSIGELFF
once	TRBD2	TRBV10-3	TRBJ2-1	TGTGCCATCAGTGACTTTAACCTCGGGACTACTTCCTACAATGAGCAGTTCTTC	CAISDFNLGTTSYNEQFF
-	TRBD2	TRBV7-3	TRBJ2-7	TGTGCCAGCAGCCTGGAAGGGACTAGCGGGACCTACGAGCAGTACTTC	CASSLEGTSGTYEQYF
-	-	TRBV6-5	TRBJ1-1	TGTGCCAGCAGTTACCAGTTAAACACTGAAGCTTTCTTT	CASSYQLNTEAFF
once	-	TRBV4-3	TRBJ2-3	TGCGCCAGCAGCCAAGGCCGTGGGGCCGGGGGAGGAGGGCAGTATTTT	CASSQGRGAGGGGQYF
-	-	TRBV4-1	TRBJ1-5	TGCGCCAGCAGCCAAGGTGGGAGGGGTAGCAATCAGCCCCAGCATTTT	CASSQGGRGSNQPQHF
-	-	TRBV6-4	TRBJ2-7	TGTGCCAGCAGTGACTACGGGATTAACCCCTACGAGCAGTACTTC	CASSDYGINPYEQYF
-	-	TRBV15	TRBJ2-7	TGTGCCACCAGCAGAGATAGGGGAAGCTCCTACGAGCAGTACTTC	CATSRDRGSSYEQYF
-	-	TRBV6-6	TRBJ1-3	TGTGCCAGCTCAACACCGGGAAACACCATATATTTT	CASSTPGNTIYF
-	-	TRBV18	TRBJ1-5	TGTGCCAGCTCACCAACGCGGCTCTATAGCAATCAGCCCCAGCATTTT	CASSPTRLYSNQPQHF
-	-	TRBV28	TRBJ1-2	TGTGCCAGCACCAAAACAGCTAACTATGGCTACACCTTC	CASTKTANYGYTF
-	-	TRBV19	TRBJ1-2	TGTGCCAGTAGTATTTGGCGGGATCCTTATGGCTACACCTTC	CASSIWRDPYGYTF
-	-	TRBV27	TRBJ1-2	TGTGCCAGCAGTTTTGATTATAGGGAGGAGTATGGCTACACCTTC	CASSFDYREEYGYTF
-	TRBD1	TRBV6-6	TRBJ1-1	TGTGCCAGCAGGACAGGGCGCACTGAAGCTTTCTTT	CASRTGRTEAFF
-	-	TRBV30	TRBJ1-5	TGTGCCTGGAGCGCGGCAGGAGGGAGTCAGCCCCAGCATTTT	CAWSAAGGSQPQHF
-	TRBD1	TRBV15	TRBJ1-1	TGTGCCACCAGCAGAGAGGAACAGGGGACGATGAACACTGAAGCTTTCTTT	CATSREEQGTMNTEAFF
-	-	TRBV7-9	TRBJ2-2	TGTGCCAGCAGCTTAGGGGGTCTAGCCTCCGGGGAGCTGTTTTTT	CASSLGGLASGELFF
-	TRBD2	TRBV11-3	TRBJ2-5	TGTGCCAGCAGCTACGAGGGACTAGCGGAAGAGACCCAGTACTTC	CASSYEGLAEETQYF
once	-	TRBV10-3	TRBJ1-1	TGTGCCATCAGTGATCGCGGACGGAGGGTTGACACTGAAGCTTTCTTT	CAISDRGRRVDTEAFF
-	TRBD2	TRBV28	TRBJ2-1	TGTGCCAGCAGTCCCGCTAGCGGGGGGGCAGCAGGGGAGCAGTTCTTC	CASSPASGGAAGEQFF